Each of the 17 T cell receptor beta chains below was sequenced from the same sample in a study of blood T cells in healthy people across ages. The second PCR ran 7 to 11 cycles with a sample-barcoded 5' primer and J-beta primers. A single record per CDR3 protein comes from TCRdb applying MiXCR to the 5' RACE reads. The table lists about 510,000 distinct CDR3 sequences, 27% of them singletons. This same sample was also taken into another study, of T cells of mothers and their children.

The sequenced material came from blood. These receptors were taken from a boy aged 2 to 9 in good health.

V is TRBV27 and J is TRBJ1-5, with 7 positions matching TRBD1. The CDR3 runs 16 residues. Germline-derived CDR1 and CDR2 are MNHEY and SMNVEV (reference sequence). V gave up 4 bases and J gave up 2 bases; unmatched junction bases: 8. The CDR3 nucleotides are TGTGCCAGCAGTTCCCAGTCCCAGGGGGGCAATCAGCCCCAGCATTTT. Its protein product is CASSSQSQGGNQPQHF.

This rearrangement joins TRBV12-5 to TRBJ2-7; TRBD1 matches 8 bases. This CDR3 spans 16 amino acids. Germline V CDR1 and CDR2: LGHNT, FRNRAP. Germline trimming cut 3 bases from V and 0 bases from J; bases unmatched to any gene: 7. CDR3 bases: TGTGCTAGTGGTTTCGACAGGGGCCGGGGCTCCTACGAGCAGTACTTC. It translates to CASGFDRGRGSYEQYF. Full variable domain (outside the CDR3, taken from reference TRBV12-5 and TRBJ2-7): DARVTQTPRHKVTEMGQEVTMRCQPILGHNTVFWYRQTMMQGLELLAYFRNRAPLDDSGMPKDRFSAEMPDATLATLKIQPSEPRDSAVYFCASGFDRGRGSYEQYFGPGTRLTVT.

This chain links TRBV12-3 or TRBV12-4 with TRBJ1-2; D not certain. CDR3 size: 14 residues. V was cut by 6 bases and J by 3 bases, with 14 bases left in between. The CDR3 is CASSPSRADYGYTF. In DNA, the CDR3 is TGTGCCAGCAGCCCCTCCCGGGCGGACTATGGCTACACCTTC.

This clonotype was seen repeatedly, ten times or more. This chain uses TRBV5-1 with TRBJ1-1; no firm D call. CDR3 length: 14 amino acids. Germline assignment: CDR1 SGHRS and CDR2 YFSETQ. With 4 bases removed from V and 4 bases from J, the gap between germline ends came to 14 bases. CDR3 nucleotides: TGCGCCAGCAGCCGAGACCATCAGAGCACTGAAGCTTTCTTT. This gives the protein CASSRDHQSTEAFF.

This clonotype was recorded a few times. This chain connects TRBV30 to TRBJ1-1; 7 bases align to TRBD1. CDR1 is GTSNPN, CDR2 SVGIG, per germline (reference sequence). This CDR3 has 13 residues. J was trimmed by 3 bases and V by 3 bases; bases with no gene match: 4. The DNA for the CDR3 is TGTGCCTGGAGGCATCAGGGGGACACTGAAGCTTTCTTT. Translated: CAWRHQGDTEAFF. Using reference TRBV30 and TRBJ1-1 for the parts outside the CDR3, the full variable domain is SQTIHQWPATLVQPVGSPLSLECTVEGTSNPNLYWYRQAAGRGLQLLFYSVGIGQISSEVPQNLSASRPQDRQFILSSKKLLLSDSGFYLCAWRHQGDTEAFFGQGTRLTVV.

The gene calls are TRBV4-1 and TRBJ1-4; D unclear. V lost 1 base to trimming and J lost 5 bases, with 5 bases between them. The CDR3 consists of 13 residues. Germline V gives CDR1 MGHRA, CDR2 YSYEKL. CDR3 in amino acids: CASSQVGNEKLFF. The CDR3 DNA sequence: TGCGCCAGCAGCCAAGTTGGGAATGAAAAACTGTTTTTT.

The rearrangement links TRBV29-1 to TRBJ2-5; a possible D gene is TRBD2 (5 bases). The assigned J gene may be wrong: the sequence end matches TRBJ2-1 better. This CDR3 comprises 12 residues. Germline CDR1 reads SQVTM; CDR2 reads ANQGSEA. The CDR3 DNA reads TGCAGCGCCCCGGGGAAGTTGGATGAGCAGTTCTTC. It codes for CSAPGKLDEQFF.

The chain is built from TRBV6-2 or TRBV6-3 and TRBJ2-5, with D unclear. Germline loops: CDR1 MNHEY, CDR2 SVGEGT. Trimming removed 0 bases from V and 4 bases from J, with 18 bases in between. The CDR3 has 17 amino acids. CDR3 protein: CASSYSDFTIDGETQYF. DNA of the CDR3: TGTGCCAGCAGTTACTCCGATTTTACAATCGACGGAGAGACCCAGTACTTC.

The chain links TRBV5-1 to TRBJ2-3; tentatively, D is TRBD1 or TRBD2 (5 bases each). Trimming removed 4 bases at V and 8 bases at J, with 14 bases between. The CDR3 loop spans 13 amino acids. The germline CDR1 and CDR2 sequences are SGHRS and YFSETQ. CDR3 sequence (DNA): TGCGCCAGCAGCCCTGAGGGGTTTGGTACGCAGTATTTT. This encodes CASSPEGFGTQYF.

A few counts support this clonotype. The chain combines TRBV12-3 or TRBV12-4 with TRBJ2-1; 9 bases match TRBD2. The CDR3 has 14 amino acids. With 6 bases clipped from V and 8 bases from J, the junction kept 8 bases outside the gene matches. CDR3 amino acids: CASSPTAGGDEQFF. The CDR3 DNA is TGTGCCAGCAGCCCGACCGCGGGGGGGGATGAGCAGTTCTTC.

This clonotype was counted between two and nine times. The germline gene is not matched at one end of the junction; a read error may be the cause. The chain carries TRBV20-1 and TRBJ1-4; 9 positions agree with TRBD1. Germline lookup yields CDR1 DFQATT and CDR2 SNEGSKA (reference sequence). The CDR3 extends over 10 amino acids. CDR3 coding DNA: TGCAGTGCTAGTACAGGGGGCCATAAGTTT. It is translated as CSASTGGHKF.

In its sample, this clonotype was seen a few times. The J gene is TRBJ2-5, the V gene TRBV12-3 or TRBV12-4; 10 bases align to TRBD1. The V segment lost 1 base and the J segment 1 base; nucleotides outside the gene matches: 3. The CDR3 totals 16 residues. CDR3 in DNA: TGTGCCAGCAGTTTAGTGGACAGGGGGGTCCAAGAGACCCAGTACTTC. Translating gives CASSLVDRGVQETQYF.

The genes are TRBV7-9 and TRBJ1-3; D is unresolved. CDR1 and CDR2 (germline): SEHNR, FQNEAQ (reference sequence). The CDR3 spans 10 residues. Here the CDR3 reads CAVDGNTIYF. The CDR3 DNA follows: TGTGCGGTTGATGGAAACACCATATATTTT.

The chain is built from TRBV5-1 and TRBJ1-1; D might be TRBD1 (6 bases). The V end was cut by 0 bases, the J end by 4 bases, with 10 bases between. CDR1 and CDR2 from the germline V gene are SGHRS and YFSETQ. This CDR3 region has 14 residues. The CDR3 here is CASSLGWGLTEAFF. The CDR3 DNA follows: TGCGCCAGCAGCTTGGGTTGGGGGCTCACTGAAGCTTTCTTT.

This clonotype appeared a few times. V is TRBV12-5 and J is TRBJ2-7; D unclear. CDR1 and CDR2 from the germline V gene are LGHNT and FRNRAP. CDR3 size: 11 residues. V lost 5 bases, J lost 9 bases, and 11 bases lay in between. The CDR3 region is CASGPPLTQYF. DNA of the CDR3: TGTGCTAGTGGTCCCCCTCTCACGCAGTACTTC.

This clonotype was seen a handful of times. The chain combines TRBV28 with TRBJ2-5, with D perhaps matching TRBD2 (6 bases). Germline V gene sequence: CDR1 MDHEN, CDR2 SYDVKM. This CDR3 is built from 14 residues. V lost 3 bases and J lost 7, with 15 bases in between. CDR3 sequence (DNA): TGTGCCAGCAGTTTGGCGGGGCCTAGGGGGACCCAGTACTTC. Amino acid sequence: CASSLAGPRGTQYF.

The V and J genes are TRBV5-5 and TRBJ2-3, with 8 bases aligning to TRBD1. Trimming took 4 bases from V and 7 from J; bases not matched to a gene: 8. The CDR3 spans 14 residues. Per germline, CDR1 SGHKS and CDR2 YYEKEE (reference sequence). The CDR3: CASSLTGEVYTQYF. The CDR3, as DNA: TGTGCCAGCAGCCTGACAGGGGAGGTATATACGCAGTATTTT. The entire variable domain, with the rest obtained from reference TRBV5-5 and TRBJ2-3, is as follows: DAGVTQSPTHLIKTRGQQVTLRCSPISGHKSVSWYQQVLGQGPQFIFQYYEKEERGRGNFPDRFSARQFPNYSSELNVNALLLGDSALYLCASSLTGEVYTQYFGPGTRLTVL.